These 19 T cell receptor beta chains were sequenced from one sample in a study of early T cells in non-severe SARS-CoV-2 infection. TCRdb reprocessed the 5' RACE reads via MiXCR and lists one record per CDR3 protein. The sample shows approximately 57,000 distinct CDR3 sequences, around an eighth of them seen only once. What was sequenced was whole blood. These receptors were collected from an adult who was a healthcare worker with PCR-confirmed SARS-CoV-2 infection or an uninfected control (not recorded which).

CDR3 protein: CASSRPNTSGNTIYF. The CDR3 DNA follows: TGTGCCAGCAGCCGACCGAATACCTCTGGAAACACCATATATTTT. This chain links TRBV7-9 with TRBJ1-3; no clear D gene. This CDR3 has 15 residues. Germline V gives CDR1 SEHNR, CDR2 FQNEAQ (reference sequence). Trimming took 5 bases from V and 0 from J, leaving 11 bases between them.

CDR3 protein: CASSSDVPIRLQYF. The DNA for the CDR3 is TGTGCCAGCAGTTCTGACGTACCAATCCGTCTGCAGTATTTT. The chain carries TRBV12-3 or TRBV12-4 and TRBJ2-3; no reliable D call. V lost 4 bases and J 11 bases, leaving 19 bases between the germline ends. The CDR3 runs to 14 residues.

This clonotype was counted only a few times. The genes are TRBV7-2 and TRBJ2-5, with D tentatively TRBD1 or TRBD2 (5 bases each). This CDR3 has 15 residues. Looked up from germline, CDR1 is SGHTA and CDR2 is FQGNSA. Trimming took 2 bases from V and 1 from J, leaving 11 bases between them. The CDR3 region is CASSLRGRPQETQYF. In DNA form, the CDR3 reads TGTGCCAGCAGCTTACGGGGCAGGCCCCAAGAGACCCAGTACTTC. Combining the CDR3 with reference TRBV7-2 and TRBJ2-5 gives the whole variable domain GAGVSQSPSNKVTEKGKDVELRCDPISGHTALYWYRQSLGQGLEFLIYFQGNSAPDKSGLPSDRFSAERTGGSVSTLTIQRTQQEDSAVYLCASSLRGRPQETQYFGPGTRLLVL.

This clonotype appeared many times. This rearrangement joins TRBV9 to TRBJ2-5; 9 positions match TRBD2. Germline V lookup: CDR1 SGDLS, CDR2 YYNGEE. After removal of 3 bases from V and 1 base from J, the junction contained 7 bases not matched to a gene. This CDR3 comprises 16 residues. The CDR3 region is CASSEGLAGLQETQYF. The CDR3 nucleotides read TGTGCCAGCAGCGAGGGCCTAGCGGGGCTCCAAGAGACCCAGTACTTC.

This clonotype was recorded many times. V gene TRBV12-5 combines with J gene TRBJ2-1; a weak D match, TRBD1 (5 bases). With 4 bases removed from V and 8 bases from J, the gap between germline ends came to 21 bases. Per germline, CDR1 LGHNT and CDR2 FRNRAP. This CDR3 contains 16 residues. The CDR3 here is CASGSGAKGEFDEQFF. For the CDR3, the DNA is TGTGCTAGTGGTTCTGGGGCAAAAGGGGAATTCGATGAGCAGTTCTTC.

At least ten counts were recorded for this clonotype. CDR3 DNA: TGTGCCAGCGAGGGACTAGCGGCCACCGGGGAGCTGTTTTTT. Residues: CASEGLAATGELFF. The chain is built from TRBV6-1 and TRBJ2-2; 11 positions match TRBD2. This CDR3 comprises 14 residues. V trimming: 8 bases; J trimming: 4 bases; junction bases outside the gene matches: 3. The germline CDR1 and CDR2 sequences are MNHNS and SASEGT.

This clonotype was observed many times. CDR3 region: CASTGQRGYTF. CDR3 nucleotides: TGTGCCTCAACGGGGCAGCGAGGCTACACCTTC. V and J are TRBV12-3 or TRBV12-4 and TRBJ1-2, with D maybe TRBD1 (5 bases). The CDR3 runs 11 residues. Between the trimmed V and J ends, which lost 11 bases and 8 bases, there was a span of 15 bases.

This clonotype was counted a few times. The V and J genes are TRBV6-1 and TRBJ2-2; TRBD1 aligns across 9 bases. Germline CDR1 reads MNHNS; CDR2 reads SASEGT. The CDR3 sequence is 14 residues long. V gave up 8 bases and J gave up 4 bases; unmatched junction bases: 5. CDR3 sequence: CASGEDRGTGELFF. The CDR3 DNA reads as TGTGCCAGCGGGGAGGACAGGGGCACCGGGGAGCTGTTTTTT.

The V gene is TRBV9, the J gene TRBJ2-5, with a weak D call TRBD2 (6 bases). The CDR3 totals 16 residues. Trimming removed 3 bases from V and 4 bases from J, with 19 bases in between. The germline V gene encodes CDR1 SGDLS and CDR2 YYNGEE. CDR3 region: CASSDGTLRYLETQYF. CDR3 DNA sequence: TGTGCCAGCAGCGACGGGACTCTAAGATATCTAGAGACCCAGTACTTC.

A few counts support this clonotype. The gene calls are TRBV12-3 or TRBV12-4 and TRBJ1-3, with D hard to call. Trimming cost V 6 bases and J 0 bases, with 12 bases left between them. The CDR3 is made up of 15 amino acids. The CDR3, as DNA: TGTGCCAGCAGATTCGGTGACTACTCTGGAAACACCATATATTTT. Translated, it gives CASRFGDYSGNTIYF.

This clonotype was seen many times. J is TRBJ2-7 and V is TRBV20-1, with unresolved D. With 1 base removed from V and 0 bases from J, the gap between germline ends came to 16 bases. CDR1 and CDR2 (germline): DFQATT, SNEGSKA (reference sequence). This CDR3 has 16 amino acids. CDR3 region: CSARGVSGTFSYEQYF. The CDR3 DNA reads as TGCAGTGCTAGAGGGGTCTCGGGCACCTTCTCCTACGAGCAGTACTTC.

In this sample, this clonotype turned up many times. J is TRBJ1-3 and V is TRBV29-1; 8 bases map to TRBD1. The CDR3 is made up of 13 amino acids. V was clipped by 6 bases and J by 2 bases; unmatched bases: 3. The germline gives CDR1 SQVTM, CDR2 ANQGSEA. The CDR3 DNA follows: TGCAGCGTGAGGACAGGGCCTGGAAACACCATATATTTT. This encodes CSVRTGPGNTIYF.

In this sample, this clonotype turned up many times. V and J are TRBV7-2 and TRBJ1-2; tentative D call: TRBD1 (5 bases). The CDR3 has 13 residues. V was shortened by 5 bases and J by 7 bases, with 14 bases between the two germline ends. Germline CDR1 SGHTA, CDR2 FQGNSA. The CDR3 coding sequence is TGTGCCAGCAGCCCGAGAGGGGAACGTGGCTACACCTTC. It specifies CASSPRGERGYTF. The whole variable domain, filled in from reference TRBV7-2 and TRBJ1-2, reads GAGVSQSPSNKVTEKGKDVELRCDPISGHTALYWYRQSLGQGLEFLIYFQGNSAPDKSGLPSDRFSAERTGGSVSTLTIQRTQQEDSAVYLCASSPRGERGYTFGSGTRLTVV.

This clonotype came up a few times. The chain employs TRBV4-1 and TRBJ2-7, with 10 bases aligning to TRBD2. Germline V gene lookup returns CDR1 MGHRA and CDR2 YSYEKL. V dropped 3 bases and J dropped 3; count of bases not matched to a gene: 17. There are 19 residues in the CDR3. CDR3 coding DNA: TGCGCCAGCAGCCACCAATCGAGGGCTAGCGGGGGTAGGATCTACGAGCAGTACTTC. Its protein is CASSHQSRASGGRIYEQYF.

The CDR3 DNA sequence: TGTGCCAGCAGCCCTCTGGGTGCCGGGGAGCTGTTTTTT. This gives the protein CASSPLGAGELFF. The chain joins TRBV11-2 to TRBJ2-2; no clear D. The CDR3 covers 13 residues. Per germline, CDR1 SGHAT and CDR2 FQNNGV. V was shortened by 5 bases and J by 6 bases, with 10 bases between the two germline ends.

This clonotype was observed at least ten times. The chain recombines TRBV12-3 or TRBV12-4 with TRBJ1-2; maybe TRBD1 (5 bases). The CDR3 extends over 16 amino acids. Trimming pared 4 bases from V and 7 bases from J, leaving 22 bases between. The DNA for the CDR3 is TGTGCCAGCAGTTCCAGAGGGATCGGGGGACTCTTTGGCTACACCTTC. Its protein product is CASSSRGIGGLFGYTF.

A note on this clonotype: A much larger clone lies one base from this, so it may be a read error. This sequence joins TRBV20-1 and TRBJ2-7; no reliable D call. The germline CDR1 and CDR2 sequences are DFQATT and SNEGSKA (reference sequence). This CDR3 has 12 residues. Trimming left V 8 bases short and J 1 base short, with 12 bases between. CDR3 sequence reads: CSSSFESYEQYF. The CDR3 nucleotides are TGCAGTAGTAGTTTCGAGTCCTACGAGCAGTACTTC.

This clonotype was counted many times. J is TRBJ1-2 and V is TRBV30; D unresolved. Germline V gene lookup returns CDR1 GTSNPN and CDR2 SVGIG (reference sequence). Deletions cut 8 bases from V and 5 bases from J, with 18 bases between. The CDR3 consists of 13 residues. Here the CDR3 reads CAGGRGGGYGYTF. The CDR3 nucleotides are TGTGCCGGAGGCCGGGGAGGAGGTTATGGCTACACCTTC.

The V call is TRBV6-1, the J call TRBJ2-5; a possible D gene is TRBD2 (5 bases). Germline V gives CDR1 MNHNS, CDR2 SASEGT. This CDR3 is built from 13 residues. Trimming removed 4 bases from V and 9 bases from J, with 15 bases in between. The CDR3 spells CASSAVWESAQYF. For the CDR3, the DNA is TGTGCCAGCAGTGCCGTTTGGGAGAGTGCCCAGTACTTC.